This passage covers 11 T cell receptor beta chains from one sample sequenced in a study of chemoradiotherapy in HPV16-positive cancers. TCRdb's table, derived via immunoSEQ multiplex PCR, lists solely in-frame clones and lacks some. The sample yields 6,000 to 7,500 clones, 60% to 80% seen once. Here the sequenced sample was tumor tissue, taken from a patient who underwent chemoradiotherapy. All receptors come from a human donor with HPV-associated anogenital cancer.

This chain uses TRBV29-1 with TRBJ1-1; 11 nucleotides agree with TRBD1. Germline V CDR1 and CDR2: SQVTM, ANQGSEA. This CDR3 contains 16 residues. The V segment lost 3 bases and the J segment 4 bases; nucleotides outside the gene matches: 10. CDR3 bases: TGCAGCGTTGATTTGGGACAGGGGGTTGGGATCACTGAAGCTTTCTTT. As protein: CSVDLGQGVGITEAFF.

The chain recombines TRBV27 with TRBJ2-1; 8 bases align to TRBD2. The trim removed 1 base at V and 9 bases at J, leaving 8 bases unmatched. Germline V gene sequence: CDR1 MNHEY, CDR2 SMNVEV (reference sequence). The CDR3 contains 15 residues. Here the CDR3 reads CASSLYSLLAGEQFF. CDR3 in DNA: TGTGCCAGCAGTTTATATTCCCTTCTAGCGGGTGAGCAGTTCTTC.

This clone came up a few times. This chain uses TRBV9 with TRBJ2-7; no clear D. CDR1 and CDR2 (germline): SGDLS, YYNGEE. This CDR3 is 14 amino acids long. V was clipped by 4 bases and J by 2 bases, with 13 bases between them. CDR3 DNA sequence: TGTGCCAGCAGCCCCCCCAGGATTCCCTACGAGCAGTACTTC. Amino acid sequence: CASSPPRIPYEQYF.

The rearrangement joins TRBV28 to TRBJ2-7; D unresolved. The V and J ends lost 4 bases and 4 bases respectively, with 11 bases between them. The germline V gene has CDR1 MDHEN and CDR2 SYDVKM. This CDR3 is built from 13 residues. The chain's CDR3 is CASSWAYKYEQYF. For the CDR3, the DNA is TGTGCCAGCAGTTGGGCCTACAAATACGAGCAGTACTTC.

This CDR3 is CASSFQGLSYEQYF. CDR3 nucleotide sequence: TGTGCCAGCAGCTTTCAGGGGCTCTCCTACGAGCAGTACTTC. The chain employs TRBV7-2 and TRBJ2-7; maybe TRBD1 (6 bases). Trimming removed 3 bases at V and 0 bases at J, with 9 bases between. The CDR3 loop spans 14 amino acids. Germline CDR1 reads SGHTA; CDR2 reads FQGNSA.

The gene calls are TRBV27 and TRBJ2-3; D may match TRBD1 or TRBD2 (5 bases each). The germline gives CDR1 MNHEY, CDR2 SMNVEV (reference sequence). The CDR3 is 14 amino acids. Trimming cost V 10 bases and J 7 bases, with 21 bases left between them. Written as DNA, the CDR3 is TGTGCCACCTCGTTTGGGGGTCCGACATATACGCAGTATTTT. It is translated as CATSFGGPTYTQYF.

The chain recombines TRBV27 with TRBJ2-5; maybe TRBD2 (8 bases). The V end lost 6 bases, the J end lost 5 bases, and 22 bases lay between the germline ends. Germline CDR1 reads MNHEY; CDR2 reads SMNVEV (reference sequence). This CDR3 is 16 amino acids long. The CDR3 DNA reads TGTGCCAGCAGCCCCGATGGGACTAGGGGGCCGGAGACCCAGTACTTC. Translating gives CASSPDGTRGPETQYF.

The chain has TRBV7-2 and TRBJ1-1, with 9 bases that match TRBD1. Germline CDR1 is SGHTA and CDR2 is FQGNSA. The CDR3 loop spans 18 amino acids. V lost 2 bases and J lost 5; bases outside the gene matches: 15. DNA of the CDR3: TGTGCCAGCAGCTTAAGGGCGGGGGCAGGCGGGACAGGGACTGAAGCTTTCTTT. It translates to CASSLRAGAGGTGTEAFF.

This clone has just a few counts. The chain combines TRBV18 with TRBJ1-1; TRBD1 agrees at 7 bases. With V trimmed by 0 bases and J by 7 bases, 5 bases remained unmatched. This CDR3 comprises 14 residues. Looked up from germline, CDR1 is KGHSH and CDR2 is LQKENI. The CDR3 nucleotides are TGTGCCAGCTCACCACCAGGGGGCAGGGGTGAAGCTTTCTTT. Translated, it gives CASSPPGGRGEAFF.

The CDR3 loop reads CASTGRPFNQPQHF. The CDR3 DNA sequence: TGTGCCAGTACCGGACGTCCTTTCAATCAGCCCCAGCATTTT. The chain recombines TRBV19 with TRBJ1-5, with D unclear. The V end lost 7 bases, the J end lost 3 bases, and 13 bases lay between the germline ends. Germline lookup yields CDR1 LNHDA and CDR2 SQIVND (reference sequence). The length of the CDR3 is 14 residues.

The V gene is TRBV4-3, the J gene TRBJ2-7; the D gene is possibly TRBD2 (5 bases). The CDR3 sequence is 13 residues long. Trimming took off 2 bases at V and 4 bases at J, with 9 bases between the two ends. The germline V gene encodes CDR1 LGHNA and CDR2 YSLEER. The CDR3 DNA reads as TGCGCCAGCAGCCAATTTTCGGGGTACGAGCAGTACTTC. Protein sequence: CASSQFSGYEQYF.